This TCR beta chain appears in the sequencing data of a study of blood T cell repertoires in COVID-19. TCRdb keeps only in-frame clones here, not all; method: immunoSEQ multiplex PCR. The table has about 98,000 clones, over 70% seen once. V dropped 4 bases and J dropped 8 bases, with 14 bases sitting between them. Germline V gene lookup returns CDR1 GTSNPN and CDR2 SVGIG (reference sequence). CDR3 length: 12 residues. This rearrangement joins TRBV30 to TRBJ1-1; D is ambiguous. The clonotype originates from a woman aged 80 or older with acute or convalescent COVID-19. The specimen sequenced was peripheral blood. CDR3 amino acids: CAWTPGKVEAFF. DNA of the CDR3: TGTGCCTGGACCCCTGGCAAAGTCGAAGCTTTCTTT. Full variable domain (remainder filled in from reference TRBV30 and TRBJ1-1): SQTIHQWPATLVQPVGSPLSLECTVEGTSNPNLYWYRQAAGRGLQLLFYSVGIGQISSEVPQNLSASRPQDRQFILSSKKLLLSDSGFYLCAWTPGKVEAFFGQGTRLTVV.